This entry features one T cell receptor beta chain sequence. The record originates from a study of human CD8 memory T cell subsets. CDR3 size: 13 residues. Germline assignment: CDR1 SGDLS and CDR2 YYNGEE. Construction of TCR beta libraries was accomplished by means of UMI-labeled 5' RACE. Reanalyzing the 5' RACE reads, TCRdb keeps one entry per CDR3 protein, without DNA. The sample's table shows 10,000 to 11,000 distinct CDR3 sequences. V usage is TRBV9 and J usage is TRBJ2-7. The sequencing sample was made of CD8+ stem-like memory T cells (TSCM and TCM) sorted from PBMCs. Subset denoted: stem-like memory CD8 T cells (TSTEM), CCR7+ PD-1- TIGIT-. This receptor was taken from a human donor in good health. CDR3: CASSVGPPDEQYF.